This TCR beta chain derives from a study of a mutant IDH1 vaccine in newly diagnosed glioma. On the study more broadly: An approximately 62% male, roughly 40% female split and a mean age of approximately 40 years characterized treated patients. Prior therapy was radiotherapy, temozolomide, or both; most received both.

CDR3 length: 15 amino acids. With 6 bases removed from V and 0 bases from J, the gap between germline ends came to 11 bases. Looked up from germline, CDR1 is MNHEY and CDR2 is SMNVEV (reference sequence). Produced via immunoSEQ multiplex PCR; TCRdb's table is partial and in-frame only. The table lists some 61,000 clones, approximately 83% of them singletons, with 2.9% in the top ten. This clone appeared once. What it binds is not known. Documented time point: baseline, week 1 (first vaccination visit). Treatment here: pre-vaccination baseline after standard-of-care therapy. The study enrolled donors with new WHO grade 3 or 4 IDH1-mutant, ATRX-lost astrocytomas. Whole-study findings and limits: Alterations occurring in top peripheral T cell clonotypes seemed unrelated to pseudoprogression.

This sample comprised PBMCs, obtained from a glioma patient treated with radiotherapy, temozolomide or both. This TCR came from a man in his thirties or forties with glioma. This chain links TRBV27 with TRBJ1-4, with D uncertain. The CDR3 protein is CASSLSAATNEKLFF. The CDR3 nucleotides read TGTGCCAGCAGCCTAAGCGCCGCAACTAATGAAAAACTGTTTTTT.